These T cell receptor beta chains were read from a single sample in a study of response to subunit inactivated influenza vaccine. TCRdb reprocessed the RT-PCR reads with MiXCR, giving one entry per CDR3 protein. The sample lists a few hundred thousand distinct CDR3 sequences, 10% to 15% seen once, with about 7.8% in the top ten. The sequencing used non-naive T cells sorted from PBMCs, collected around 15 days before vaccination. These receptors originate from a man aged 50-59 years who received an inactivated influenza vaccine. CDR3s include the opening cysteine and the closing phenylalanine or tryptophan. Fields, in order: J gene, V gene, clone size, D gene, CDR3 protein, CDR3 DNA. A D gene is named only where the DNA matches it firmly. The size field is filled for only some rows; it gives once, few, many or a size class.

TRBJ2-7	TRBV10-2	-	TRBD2	CASRETSGGVFYEQYF	TGCGCCAGCAGGGAGACTAGCGGGGGGGTTTTCTACGAGCAGTACTTC
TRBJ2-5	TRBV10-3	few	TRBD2	CAISDTSGGQETQYF	TGTGCCATCAGTGATACTAGCGGGGGACAAGAGACCCAGTACTTC
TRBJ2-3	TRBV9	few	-	CASSVTTLPDTQYF	TGTGCCAGCAGCGTGACTACTTTACCAGATACGCAGTATTTT
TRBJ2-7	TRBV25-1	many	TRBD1	CASRTGGSEQYF	TGTGCCAGCAGAACAGGGGGCAGCGAGCAGTACTTC
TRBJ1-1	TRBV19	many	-	CASRKGGPMNTEAFF	TGTGCCAGTAGAAAAGGGGGGCCCATGAACACTGAAGCTTTCTTT
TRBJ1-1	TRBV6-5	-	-	CASSYLGREAFF	TGTGCCAGCAGTTACCTCGGACGTGAAGCTTTCTTT
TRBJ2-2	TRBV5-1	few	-	CASSLRGDSGELFF	TGCGCCAGCAGCTTACGGGGGGACAGCGGGGAGCTGTTTTTT
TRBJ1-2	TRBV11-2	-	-	CASSLEVGRLASYGYTF	TGTGCCAGCAGCTTAGAGGTGGGGAGGTTGGCGTCCTATGGCTACACCTTC
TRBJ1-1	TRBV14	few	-	CASSQYRWGNTEAFF	TGTGCCAGCAGCCAATACAGGTGGGGGAACACTGAAGCTTTCTTT
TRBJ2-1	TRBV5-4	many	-	CASSSPGPDEQFF	TGTGCCAGCAGCTCCCCTGGTCCCGATGAGCAGTTCTTC
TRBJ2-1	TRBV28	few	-	CATGGGLTYNEQFF	TGTGCCACCGGCGGAGGGCTTACCTACAATGAGCAGTTCTTC
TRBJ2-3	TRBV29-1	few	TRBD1	CSVRGQGATDTQYF	TGCAGCGTTAGGGGCCAGGGGGCAACAGATACGCAGTATTTT
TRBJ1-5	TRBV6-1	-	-	CASSEVGNNQPQHF	TGTGCCAGCAGCGAAGTGGGGAACAATCAGCCCCAGCATTTT
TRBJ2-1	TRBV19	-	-	CASSSSLAVYNEQFF	TGTGCCAGTAGCTCCTCGTTAGCGGTTTACAATGAGCAGTTCTTC
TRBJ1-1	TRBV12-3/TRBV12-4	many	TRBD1	CASSLGGTGLSTEAFF	TGTGCCAGCAGTTTAGGTGGGACAGGGCTAAGTACTGAAGCTTTCTTT